The rows below give T cell receptor beta chains drawn from one sample of a study of regulatory T cells in long-lasting Graves disease. Each CDR3 protein gets one entry after TCRdb re-called the multiplex PCR reads with MiXCR. The sample consists of some 250,000 distinct CDR3 sequences, around 17% of them appearing once. The source was peripheral blood mononuclear cells (PBMCs), collected at new diagnosis, from a patient treated with antithyroid drugs. These receptor sequences come from a female donor with Graves disease. Both conserved end residues are part of each CDR3. The D gene is left open where the match is weak. The size entry is marked missing in some rows and otherwise reads once, few, many or a size class.

CDR3 protein | CDR3 DNA | J gene | D gene | clone size | V gene
CASSPLGVLATDTQYF | TGTGCCAGTAGTCCTTTGGGGGTTCTGGCAACAGATACGCAGTATTTT | TRBJ2-3 | . | many | TRBV19
CASSEGSGRRGEQFF | TGCGCCAGCAGTGAGGGTAGCGGGAGGCGGGGTGAGCAGTTCTTC | TRBJ2-1 | TRBD2 | . | TRBV10-2
CASSLSGQVENYGYTF | TGTGCCAGCAGCTTATCGGGACAGGTGGAAAACTATGGCTACACCTTC | TRBJ1-2 | TRBD1 | many | TRBV7-9
CASGTVRMNPYNEQFF | TGTGCCAGCGGAACCGTCCGTATGAACCCCTACAATGAGCAGTTCTTC | TRBJ2-1 | . | . | TRBV2
CASSEEGLAGGYEQYF | TGTGCCAGCAGCGAGGAAGGACTAGCGGGAGGGTACGAGCAGTACTTC | TRBJ2-7 | TRBD2 | many | TRBV9
CASSQGLAASTDTQYF | TGTGCCAGCAGCCAGGGACTAGCGGCTAGCACAGATACGCAGTATTTT | TRBJ2-3 | TRBD2 | many | TRBV7-9
CSARGNPDTDSSPLHF | TGCAGTGCTAGAGGTAACCCCGATACCGATAGTTCACCCCTCCACTTT | TRBJ1-6 | . | many | TRBV20-1
CASSVATGVAGSTDTQYF | TGTGCCAGCAGCGTAGCTACAGGCGTTGCGGGGAGCACAGATACGCAGTATTTT | TRBJ2-3 | . | many | TRBV9
CASSLQPGETQYF | TGTGCCAGCAGCCTACAGCCCGGAGAGACCCAGTACTTC | TRBJ2-5 | . | many | TRBV4-2
CASSDTSGSKNEQFF | TGTGCCAGCAGTGATACTAGCGGGAGTAAAAATGAGCAGTTCTTC | TRBJ2-1 | TRBD2 | many | TRBV25-1
CASSEPSTSDQFYF | TGTGCCAGCAGTGAACCCTCTACTAGCGATCAGTTCTACTTC | TRBJ2-7 | TRBD2 | many | TRBV2
CASSFGGRGNEQFF | TGTGCCAGCAGCTTTGGCGGGAGGGGCAATGAGCAGTTCTTC | TRBJ2-1 | TRBD2 | many | TRBV11-1
CASRESSGYEQYF | TGTGCCAGCAGGGAGTCTAGCGGCTACGAGCAGTACTTC | TRBJ2-7 | TRBD2 | many | TRBV7-9
CASSQREINYGYTF | TGTGCCAGCAGCCAGCGGGAGATCAACTATGGCTACACCTTC | TRBJ1-2 | . | many | TRBV7-9
CASRAGTGSIQETQYF | TGTGCCAGCAGAGCCGGGACGGGCAGCATTCAAGAGACCCAGTACTTC | TRBJ2-5 | . | . | TRBV6-1
CASSLDPTGDEQYF | TGTGCCAGCAGCTTAGACCCGACAGGGGACGAGCAGTACTTC | TRBJ2-7 | TRBD1 | many | TRBV11-3
CASSVVAGSGNTIYF | TGTGCCAGCAGCGTAGTCGCGGGTTCCGGAAACACCATATATTTT | TRBJ1-3 | . | many | TRBV9
CASSETGSNQPQHF | TGTGCCAGCAGTGAGACAGGGTCCAATCAGCCCCAGCATTTT | TRBJ1-5 | TRBD1 | . | TRBV2
CASSRGQGRSNQPQHF | TGTGCCAGCAGCAGGGGACAGGGCCGGAGCAATCAGCCCCAGCATTTT | TRBJ1-5 | TRBD1 | many | TRBV7-8
CASKSRAGINSPLHF | TGTGCCAGCAAAAGTCGGGCAGGGATAAATTCACCCCTCCACTTT | TRBJ1-6 | . | many | TRBV2
CASSELQGRYSPLHF | TGTGCCAGCAGTGAATTGCAGGGTCGGTATTCACCCCTCCACTTT | TRBJ1-6 | . | few | TRBV2
CSAEQGSTEAFF | TGCAGTGCTGAACAGGGTAGCACTGAAGCTTTCTTT | TRBJ1-1 | . | many | TRBV20-1
CASSYSRNGWGPRAVGNTIYF | TGTGCCAGCAGTTACTCGAGAAATGGGTGGGGGCCAAGGGCGGTTGGAAACACCATATATTTT | TRBJ1-3 | . | many | TRBV6-2/TRBV6-3
CASSRLYNEQFF | TGTGCCAGCAGCCGGCTCTACAATGAGCAGTTCTTC | TRBJ2-1 | . | many | TRBV3-1
CASSYSQAGELFF | TGTGCCAGCAGTTACTCACAGGCCGGGGAGCTGTTTTTT | TRBJ2-2 | . | many | TRBV12-3/TRBV12-4
CASSLVGYGEQYF | TGTGCCAGCAGTTTGGTTGGGTATGGCGAGCAGTACTTC | TRBJ2-7 | . | many | TRBV28
CASRKQGARKAFF | TGTGCCAGCAGGAAACAGGGGGCGCGTAAAGCTTTCTTT | TRBJ1-1 | TRBD1 | many | TRBV6-1
CASSMTGGDNQPQHF | TGTGCCAGTAGTATGACAGGGGGAGACAATCAGCCCCAGCATTTT | TRBJ1-5 | TRBD1 | many | TRBV19
CAWSLAGTGGADTQYF | TGTGCCTGGAGTTTGGCGGGGACAGGGGGCGCAGATACGCAGTATTTT | TRBJ2-3 | TRBD1 | many | TRBV30
CASSATPRGTRNEQFF | TGTGCCAGCAGTGCCACACCCAGGGGGACACGCAATGAGCAGTTCTTC | TRBJ2-1 | TRBD1 | many | TRBV6-1
CASSRYTGELFF | TGTGCCAGTAGTCGGTACACCGGGGAGCTGTTTTTT | TRBJ2-2 | . | . | TRBV19
CSARNGRSVASTDTQYF | TGCAGTGCTAGAAATGGCCGGAGCGTAGCTAGCACAGATACGCAGTATTTT | TRBJ2-3 | . | many | TRBV20-1
CASSWAGQGTYEQYF | TGTGCCAGCAGCTGGGCCGGACAGGGGACCTACGAGCAGTACTTC | TRBJ2-7 | TRBD1 | many | TRBV11-2
CAISEQRYEQYF | TGTGCCATCAGCGAACAGAGATACGAGCAGTACTTC | TRBJ2-7 | . | many | TRBV10-3
CAISEAWTENTEAFF | TGTGCCATCAGTGAAGCATGGACGGAGAACACTGAAGCTTTCTTT | TRBJ1-1 | . | many | TRBV10-3
CSARSLGAGTYNEQFF | TGCAGTGCTAGGTCCCTCGGAGCGGGAACTTACAATGAGCAGTTCTTC | TRBJ2-1 | TRBD2 | . | TRBV20-1
CASSLLTSGASYEQYF | TGTGCCAGCAGCTTGCTGACTAGCGGGGCCTCCTACGAGCAGTACTTC | TRBJ2-7 | TRBD2 | many | TRBV7-8
CASRRDRGGYEQYF | TGTGCCAGCAGGCGGGACAGGGGGGGCTACGAGCAGTACTTC | TRBJ2-7 | TRBD1 | many | TRBV6-2/TRBV6-3
CASSLVGEGVQYF | TGTGCCAGCAGTTTGGTGGGGGAGGGGGTCCAGTACTTC | TRBJ2-5 | . | many | TRBV12-3/TRBV12-4
CATRPGSGANVLTF | TGTGCCACCAGGCCCGGGTCTGGGGCCAACGTCCTGACTTTC | TRBJ2-6 | . | many | TRBV2
CASSLDSSLGDQCF | TGCGCCAGCAGCTTGGACTCCTCCCTTGGTGACCAGTGCTTC | TRBJ2-1 | . | . | TRBV5-1
CSVVRLAGGADTQYF | TGCAGCGTTGTACGTCTAGCGGGAGGGGCAGATACGCAGTATTTT | TRBJ2-3 | TRBD2 | many | TRBV29-1
CASRPGTFTEAFF | TGTGCCAGCCGACCAGGTACCTTCACTGAAGCTTTCTTT | TRBJ1-1 | . | . | TRBV27
CASSRGRPHEQETQYF | TGTGCCAGCAGTCGCGGGCGCCCACACGAACAAGAGACCCAGTACTTC | TRBJ2-5 | . | few | TRBV6-2/TRBV6-3
CASSFPGDPSDRGKLFF | TGTGCCAGCAGCTTCCCAGGAGACCCTTCCGACCGGGGAAAACTGTTTTTT | TRBJ1-4 | . | many | TRBV7-9
CASSRQGKLFF | TGTGCCAGCAGTCGACAGGGGAAACTGTTTTTT | TRBJ1-4 | TRBD1 | . | TRBV12-3/TRBV12-4
CASTPGLAFTDTQYF | TGTGCCAGCACCCCAGGACTAGCTTTCACAGATACGCAGTATTTT | TRBJ2-3 | TRBD2 | many | TRBV9
CASSVTSGRYAVETQYF | TGTGCCAGCAGCGTAACTAGCGGGAGGTATGCCGTCGAGACCCAGTACTTC | TRBJ2-5 | TRBD2 | many | TRBV9
CSAREASGSYEQYF | TGCAGTGCTAGAGAGGCAAGCGGGTCCTACGAGCAGTACTTC | TRBJ2-7 | . | many | TRBV20-1
CASSLAGGGPSYEQYF | TGTGCCAGCAGCTTAGCTGGGGGAGGGCCCTCCTACGAGCAGTACTTC | TRBJ2-7 | TRBD2 | few | TRBV7-2
CASSYNSGRPVEAFF | TGTGCCAGCAGTTATAATAGCGGTCGACCCGTTGAAGCTTTCTTT | TRBJ1-1 | . | many | TRBV6-5
CASSLHSTDTQYF | TGTGCCAGCAGTTTACATAGCACAGATACGCAGTATTTT | TRBJ2-3 | . | many | TRBV27
CASSGTQTVYNEQFF | TGTGCCAGCAGTGGAACCCAGACAGTTTACAATGAGCAGTTCTTC | TRBJ2-1 | . | . | TRBV2
CASSQLQGPETQYF | TGTGCCAGCAGCCAACTCCAGGGTCCAGAGACCCAGTACTTC | TRBJ2-5 | . | many | TRBV3-1
CASSPPGSRSYNEQFF | TGTGCCAGCTCACCACCGGGCAGTCGCTCCTACAATGAGCAGTTCTTC | TRBJ2-1 | . | many | TRBV18